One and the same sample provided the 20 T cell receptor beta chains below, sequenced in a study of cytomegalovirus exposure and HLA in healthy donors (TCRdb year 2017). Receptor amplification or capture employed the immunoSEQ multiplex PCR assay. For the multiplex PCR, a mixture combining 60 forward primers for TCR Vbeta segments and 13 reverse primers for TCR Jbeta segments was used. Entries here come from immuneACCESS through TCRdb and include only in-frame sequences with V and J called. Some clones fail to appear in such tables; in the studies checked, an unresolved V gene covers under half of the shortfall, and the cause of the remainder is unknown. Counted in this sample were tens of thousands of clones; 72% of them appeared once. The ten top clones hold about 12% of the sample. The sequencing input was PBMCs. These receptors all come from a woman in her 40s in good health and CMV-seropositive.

The CDR3 loop reads CASSLVAGGTEAFF. DNA for the CDR3: TGTGCCAGCAGCTTAGTTGCCGGGGGGACTGAAGCTTTCTTT. The gene calls are TRBV11-3 and TRBJ1-1, with D possibly being TRBD1 (5 bases). This CDR3 region has 14 residues. Germline CDR1 and CDR2: SGHNT and YENEEA. Trimming took 1 base from V and 5 from J, leaving 11 bases between them.

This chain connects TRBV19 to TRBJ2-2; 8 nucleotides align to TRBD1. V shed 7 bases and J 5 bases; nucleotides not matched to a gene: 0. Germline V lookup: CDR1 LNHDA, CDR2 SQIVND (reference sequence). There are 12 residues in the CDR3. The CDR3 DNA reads TGTGCCAGTAACAGGGGGACCGGGGAGCTGTTTTTT. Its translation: CASNRGTGELFF.

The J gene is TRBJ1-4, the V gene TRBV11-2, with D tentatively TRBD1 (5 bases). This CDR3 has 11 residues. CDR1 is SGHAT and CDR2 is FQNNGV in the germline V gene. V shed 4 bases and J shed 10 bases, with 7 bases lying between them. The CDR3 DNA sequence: TGTGCCAGCAGCTACGGGGGAAAACTGTTTTTT. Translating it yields CASSYGGKLFF.

CDR3 sequence: CASSPGRVNTEAFF. In DNA form, the CDR3 reads TGTGCCAGCTCACCCGGGCGGGTGAACACTGAAGCTTTCTTT. V and J are TRBV18 and TRBJ1-1; no firm D call. Germline V gene sequence: CDR1 KGHSH, CDR2 LQKENI. CDR3 length equals 14 residues. Trimming cost V 3 bases and J 0 bases, with 8 bases left between them.

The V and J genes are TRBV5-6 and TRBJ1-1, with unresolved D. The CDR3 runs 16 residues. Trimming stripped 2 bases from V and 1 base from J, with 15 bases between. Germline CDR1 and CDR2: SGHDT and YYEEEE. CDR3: CASSLYFADTNTEAFF. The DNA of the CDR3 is TGTGCCAGCAGCTTATATTTTGCAGATACGAACACTGAAGCTTTCTTT.

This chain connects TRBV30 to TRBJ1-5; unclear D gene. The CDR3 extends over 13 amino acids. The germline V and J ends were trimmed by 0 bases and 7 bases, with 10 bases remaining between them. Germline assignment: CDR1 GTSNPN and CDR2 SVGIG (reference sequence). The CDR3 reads CAWSVGRRQPQHF. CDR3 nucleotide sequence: TGTGCCTGGAGTGTAGGGAGGCGCCAGCCCCAGCATTTT.

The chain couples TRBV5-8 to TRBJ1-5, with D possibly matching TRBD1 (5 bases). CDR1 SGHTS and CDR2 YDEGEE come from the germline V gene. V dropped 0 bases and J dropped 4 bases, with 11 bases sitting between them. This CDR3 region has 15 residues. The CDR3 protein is CASSLARRGNQPQHF. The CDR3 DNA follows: TGTGCCAGCAGCTTGGCCAGGCGGGGGAATCAGCCCCAGCATTTT.

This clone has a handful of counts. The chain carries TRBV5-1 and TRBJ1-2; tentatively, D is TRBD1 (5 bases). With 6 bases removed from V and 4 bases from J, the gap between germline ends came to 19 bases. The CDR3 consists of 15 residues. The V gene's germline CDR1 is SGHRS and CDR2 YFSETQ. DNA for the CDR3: TGCGCCAGCAAGGTCCAGGGTGACGACCTCTATGGCTACACCTTC. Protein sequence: CASKVQGDDLYGYTF.

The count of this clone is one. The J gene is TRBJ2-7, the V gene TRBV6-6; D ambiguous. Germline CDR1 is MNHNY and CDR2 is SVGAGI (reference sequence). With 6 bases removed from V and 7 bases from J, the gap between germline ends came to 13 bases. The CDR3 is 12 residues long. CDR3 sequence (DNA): TGTGCCAGCAGGGAGCCCGACCTAGAGCAGTACTTC. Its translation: CASREPDLEQYF.

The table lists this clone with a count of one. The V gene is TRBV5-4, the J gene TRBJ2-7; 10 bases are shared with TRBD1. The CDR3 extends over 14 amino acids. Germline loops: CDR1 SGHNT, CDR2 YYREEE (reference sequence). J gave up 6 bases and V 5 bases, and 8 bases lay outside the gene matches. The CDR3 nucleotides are TGTGCCAGCAGTCAGGACAGGGGGGCATTCGAGCAGTACTTC. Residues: CASSQDRGAFEQYF. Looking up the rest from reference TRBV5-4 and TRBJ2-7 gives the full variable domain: ETGVTQSPTHLIKTRGQQVTLRCSSQSGHNTVSWYQQALGQGPQFIFQYYREEENGRGNFPPRFSGLQFPNYSSELNVNALELDDSALYLCASSQDRGAFEQYFGPGTRLTVT.

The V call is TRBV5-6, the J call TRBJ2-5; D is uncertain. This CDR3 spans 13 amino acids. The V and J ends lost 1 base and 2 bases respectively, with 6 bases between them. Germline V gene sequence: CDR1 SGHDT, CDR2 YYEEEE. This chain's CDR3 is CASSLIQQETQYF. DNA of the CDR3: TGTGCCAGCAGCTTGATACAGCAAGAGACCCAGTACTTC. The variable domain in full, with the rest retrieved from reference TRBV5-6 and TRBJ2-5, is DAGVTQSPTHLIKTRGQQVTLRCSPKSGHDTVSWYQQALGQGPQFIFQYYEEEERQRGNFPDRFSGHQFPNYSSELNVNALLLGDSALYLCASSLIQQETQYFGPGTRLLVL.

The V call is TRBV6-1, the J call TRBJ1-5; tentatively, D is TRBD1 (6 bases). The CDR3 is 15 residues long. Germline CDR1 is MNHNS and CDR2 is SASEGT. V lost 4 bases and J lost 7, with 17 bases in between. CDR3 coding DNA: TGTGCCAGCAGTGGGGGCAGGGGAGAGGTGCAGCCCCAGCATTTT. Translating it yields CASSGGRGEVQPQHF.

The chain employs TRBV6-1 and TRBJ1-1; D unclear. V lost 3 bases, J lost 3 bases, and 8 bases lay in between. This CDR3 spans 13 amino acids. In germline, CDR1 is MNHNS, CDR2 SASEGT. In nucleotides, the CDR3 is TGTGCCAGCAGTGACCAGGAGGACACTGAAGCTTTCTTT. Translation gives CASSDQEDTEAFF.

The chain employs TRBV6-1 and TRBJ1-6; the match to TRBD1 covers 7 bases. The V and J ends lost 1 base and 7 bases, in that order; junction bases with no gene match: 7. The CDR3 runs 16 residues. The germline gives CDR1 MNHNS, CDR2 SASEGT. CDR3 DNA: TGTGCCAGCAGTGAAGTGGCAGGGGGTACAAATTCACCCCTCCACTTT. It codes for CASSEVAGGTNSPLHF.

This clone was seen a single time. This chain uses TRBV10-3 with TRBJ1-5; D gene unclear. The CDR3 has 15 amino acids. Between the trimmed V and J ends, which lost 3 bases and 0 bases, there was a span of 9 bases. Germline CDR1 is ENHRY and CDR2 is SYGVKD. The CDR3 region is CAISDFGGSNQPQHF. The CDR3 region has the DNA TGTGCCATCAGTGATTTTGGCGGTAGCAATCAGCCCCAGCATTTT.

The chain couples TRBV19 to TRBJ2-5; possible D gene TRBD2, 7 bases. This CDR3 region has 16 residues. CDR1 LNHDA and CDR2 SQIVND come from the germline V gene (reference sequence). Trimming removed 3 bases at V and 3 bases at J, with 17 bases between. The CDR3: CASSILGGRAKETQYF. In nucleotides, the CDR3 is TGTGCCAGTAGTATCCTGGGGGGGCGGGCTAAAGAGACCCAGTACTTC.

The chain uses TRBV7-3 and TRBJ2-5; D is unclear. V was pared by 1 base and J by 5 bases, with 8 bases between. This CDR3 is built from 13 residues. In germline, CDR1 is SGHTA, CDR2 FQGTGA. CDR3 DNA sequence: TGTGCCAGCAGCTTAAACCCCCGGGAGACCCAGTACTTC. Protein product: CASSLNPRETQYF.

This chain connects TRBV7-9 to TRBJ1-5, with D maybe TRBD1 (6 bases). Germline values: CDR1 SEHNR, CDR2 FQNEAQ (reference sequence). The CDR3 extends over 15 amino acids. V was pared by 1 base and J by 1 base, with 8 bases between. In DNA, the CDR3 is TGTGCCAGCAGCTTAGGGGGGCTCAGCAATCAGCCCCAGCATTTT. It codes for CASSLGGLSNQPQHF.

CDR3 DNA sequence: TGCGCCAGCAGTGAGTCGCCGGGACCGGGGGGGCTGTTCTTC. Translating gives CASSESPGPGGLFF. The chain recombines TRBV10-1 with TRBJ2-1; 8 bases match TRBD2. V lost 0 bases and J lost 15; bases outside the gene matches: 10. Germline V gene sequence: CDR1 WNHNN, CDR2 SYGVQD (reference sequence). The CDR3 has 14 residues.

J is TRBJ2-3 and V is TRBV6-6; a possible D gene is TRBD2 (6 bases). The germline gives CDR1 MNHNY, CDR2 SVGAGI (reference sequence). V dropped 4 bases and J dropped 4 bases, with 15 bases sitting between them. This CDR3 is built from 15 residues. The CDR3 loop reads CASSFRDWGADTQYF. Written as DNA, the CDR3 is TGTGCCAGCAGTTTCCGGGACTGGGGGGCAGATACGCAGTATTTT.